This T cell receptor beta chain was identified in a study of blood T cell repertoires in COVID-19. As for the study in general: The origin of the acute and convalescent COVID-19 samples was the United States, Italy and Spain. T cells, B-cell-depleted T cells, or PBMCs provided the cDNA or gDNA that served as material.

Original data processing: The assay estimated nucleated cells by amplifying reference gene primers. TCRdb's copy holds only in-frame clones and misses some; the assay was immunoSEQ multiplex PCR. The DNA was the basis for D and trimming; V, J and clone size are from that table. The data contain 150,000 to 170,000 clones, about 79% of them singletons. The material sequenced was peripheral blood. The TCR was taken from a woman aged 60-75 years with acute or convalescent COVID-19.

CDR3 protein: CASKGTAANTGELFF. The CDR3, as DNA: TGTGCCAGCAAGGGGACAGCCGCGAACACCGGGGAGCTGTTTTTT. J is TRBJ2-2 and V is TRBV11-2, with 7 positions matching TRBD1. Trimming cost V 7 bases and J 0 bases; bases outside gene matches: 5. The CDR3 extends over 15 amino acids. Germline CDR1 SGHAT, CDR2 FQNNGV.